This T cell receptor beta chain emerged from a study of response to subunit inactivated influenza vaccine. MiXCR, applied by TCRdb to the RT-PCR reads, yields one record per CDR3 protein. The sample includes about 570,000 distinct CDR3 sequences, 12% of them seen just once. This CDR3 spans 14 amino acids. Germline lookup yields CDR1 SGHDT and CDR2 YYEEEE. V gave up 2 bases and J gave up 7 bases; unmatched junction bases: 4. Ten or more counts support this clonotype. The sequence derives from a man in his fifties who received an inactivated influenza vaccine. The rearrangement uses TRBV5-6 and TRBJ1-4; TRBD1 matches at 8 bases. This material consisted of PBMCs from blood, taken on the day of vaccination. The CDR3 DNA sequence: TGTGCCAGCAGCTTTGGGACAGGTGTTGAAAAACTGTTTTTT. Amino acid sequence: CASSFGTGVEKLFF.